This T cell receptor (beta chain) was observed in a study of technical replicates of blood from a few donors. CDR1 is SQVTM, CDR2 ANQGSEA, per germline. The CDR3 is made up of 13 amino acids. V was clipped by 3 bases and J by 3 bases, with 10 bases between them. TCRdb's copy holds only in-frame clones and misses some; the assay was immunoSEQ multiplex PCR. The data show about 80,000 clones, with more than 85% seen just once and under 0.5% held by the top ten. The specimen was T cells isolated from PBMCs. The clonotype originates from a human donor in good health. The chain has TRBV29-1 and TRBJ2-3; D is possibly TRBD2 (5 bases). The CDR3 region is CSVDEGGTDTQYF. CDR3 sequence (DNA): TGCAGCGTTGATGAGGGTGGGACAGATACGCAGTATTTT.